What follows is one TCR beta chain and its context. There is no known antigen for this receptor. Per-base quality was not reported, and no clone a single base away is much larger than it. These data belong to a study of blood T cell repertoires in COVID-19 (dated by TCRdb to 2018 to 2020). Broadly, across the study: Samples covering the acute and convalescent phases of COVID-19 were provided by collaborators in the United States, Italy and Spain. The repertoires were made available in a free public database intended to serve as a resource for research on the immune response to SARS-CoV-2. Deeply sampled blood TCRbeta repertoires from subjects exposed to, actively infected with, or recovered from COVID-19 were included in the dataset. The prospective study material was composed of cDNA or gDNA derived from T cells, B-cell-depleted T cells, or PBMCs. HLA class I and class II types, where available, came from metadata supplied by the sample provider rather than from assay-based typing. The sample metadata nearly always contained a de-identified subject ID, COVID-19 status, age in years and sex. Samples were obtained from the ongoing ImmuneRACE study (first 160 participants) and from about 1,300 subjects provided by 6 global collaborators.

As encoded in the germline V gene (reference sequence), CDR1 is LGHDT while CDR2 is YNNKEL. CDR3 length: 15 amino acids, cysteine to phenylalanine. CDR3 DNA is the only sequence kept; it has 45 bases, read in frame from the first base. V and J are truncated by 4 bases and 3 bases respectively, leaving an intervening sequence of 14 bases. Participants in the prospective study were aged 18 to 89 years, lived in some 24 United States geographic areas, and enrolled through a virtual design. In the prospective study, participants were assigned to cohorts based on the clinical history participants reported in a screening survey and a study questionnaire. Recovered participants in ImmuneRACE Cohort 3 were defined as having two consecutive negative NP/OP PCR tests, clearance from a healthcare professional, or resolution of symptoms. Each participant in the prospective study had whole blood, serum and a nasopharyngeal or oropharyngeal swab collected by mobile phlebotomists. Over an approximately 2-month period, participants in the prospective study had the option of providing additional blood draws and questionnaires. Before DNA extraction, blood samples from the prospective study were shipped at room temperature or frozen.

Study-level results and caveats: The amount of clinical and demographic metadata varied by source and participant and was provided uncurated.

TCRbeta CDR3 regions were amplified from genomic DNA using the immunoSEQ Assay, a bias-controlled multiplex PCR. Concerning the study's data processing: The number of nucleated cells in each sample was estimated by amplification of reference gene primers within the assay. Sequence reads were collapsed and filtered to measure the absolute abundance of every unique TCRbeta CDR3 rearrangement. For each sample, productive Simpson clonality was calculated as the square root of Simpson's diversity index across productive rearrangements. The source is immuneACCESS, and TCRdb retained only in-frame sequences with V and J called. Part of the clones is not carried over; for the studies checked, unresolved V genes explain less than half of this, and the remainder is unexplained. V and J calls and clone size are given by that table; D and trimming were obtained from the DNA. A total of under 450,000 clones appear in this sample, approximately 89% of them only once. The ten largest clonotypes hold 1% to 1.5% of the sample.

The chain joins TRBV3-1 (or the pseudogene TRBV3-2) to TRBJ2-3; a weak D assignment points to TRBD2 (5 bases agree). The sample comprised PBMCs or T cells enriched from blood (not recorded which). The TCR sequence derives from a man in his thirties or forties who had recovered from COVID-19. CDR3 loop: CASSRDGVSTDTQYF. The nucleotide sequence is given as TGTGCCAGCAGCCGAGACGGGGTATCTACAGATACGCAGTATTTT.